This T cell receptor beta chain comes out of a study of blood T cell repertoires in COVID-19. Looking at the study overall: Sources were T cells, B-cell-depleted T cells, or PBMCs; the material itself was cDNA or gDNA.

In the original workflow: Reference gene primer amplification yielded estimated nucleated cell counts. Here immunoSEQ multiplex PCR was the method, and the copy in TCRdb shows in-frame clones only, minus some. Clone size and the V and J calls come from that table; the DNA yielded D and trimming. The data contain tens of thousands of clones, approximately 84% of them seen just once; the ten biggest clones take up roughly 25%. V lost 5 bases to trimming and J lost 0 bases, with 29 bases between them. Germline-derived CDR1 and CDR2 are LNHNV and YYDKDF (reference sequence). CDR3 length: 21 amino acids. In its sample, this clone was seen a few times.

Input material: peripheral blood. This sequence joins TRBV15 and TRBJ2-1; maybe TRBD2 (7 bases). The TCR originated in a man older than 75 with active or convalescent COVID-19. As DNA, the CDR3 is TGTGCCACCAGCGGGGGGGGCGGGGGAGGTCTAGCGAGGAGCTCCTACAATGAGCAGTTCTTC. Its translation: CATSGGGGGGLARSSYNEQFF.